This is a list of T cell receptor beta chains from one sample in a study of T cell responses to AZD1222 COVID-19 vaccine. TCRdb's table, derived via immunoSEQ multiplex PCR, lists solely in-frame clones and lacks some. The table shows 140,000 or so clones, with around 89% occurring only once. The source material was peripheral blood, sampled 28 days after the second AZD1222 dose. All receptors derive from an adult who received the AZD1222 COVID-19 vaccine. CDR3s include the opening cysteine and the closing phenylalanine or tryptophan. A D gene is named only where the DNA matches it firmly. Clone size, where shown, is once, few, many, or a class for clones that have expanded.

size	D	J	V	length	CDR3	DNA
-	-	TRBJ1-1	TRBV18	17	CASSPGQGRLGSTEAFF	TGTGCCAGCTCCCCAGGGCAGGGACGTCTAGGGTCCACTGAAGCTTTCTTT
-	-	TRBJ1-4	TRBV18	15	CASSPGGAPNEKLFF	TGTGCCAGCTCACCAGGGGGTGCCCCTAATGAAAAACTGTTTTTT
-	-	TRBJ1-6	TRBV6-5	14	CASRGGGNNSPLHF	TGTGCCAGCAGGGGAGGCGGAAATAATTCACCCCTCCACTTT
-	-	TRBJ1-1	TRBV18	15	CASSPQGGEVTEAFF	TGTGCCAGCTCACCACAGGGAGGGGAGGTCACTGAAGCTTTCTTT
-	-	TRBJ1-4	TRBV29-1	12	CSVEQAPEKLFF	TGCAGCGTTGAACAGGCTCCCGAAAAACTGTTTTTT
-	-	TRBJ2-2	TRBV6-2/TRBV6-3	15	CASSSRTKVPGELFF	TGTGCCAGCAGTTCAAGGACAAAGGTCCCCGGGGAGCTGTTTTTT
-	TRBD2	TRBJ2-6	TRBV24-1	14	CATGGGSGANVLTF	TGTGCCACCGGCGGGGGCTCTGGGGCCAACGTCCTGACTTTC
-	-	TRBJ1-1	TRBV7-2	11	CASSLRTEAFF	TGTGCCAGCAGCTTACGCACTGAAGCTTTCTTT
-	TRBD1	TRBJ1-2	TRBV24-1	14	CATSAGQGTGGYTF	TGTGCCACCAGTGCCGGACAGGGAACCGGTGGCTACACCTTC
-	-	TRBJ2-7	TRBV20-1	11	CSASGLNEQYF	TGCAGTGCTTCAGGGTTGAACGAGCAGTACTTC
-	-	TRBJ1-2	TRBV19	14	CASNAGRINYGYTF	TGTGCCAGTAATGCAGGGAGAATTAACTATGGCTACACCTTC
-	-	TRBJ2-7	TRBV10-3	12	CAISEGGYEQYF	TGTGCCATCAGTGAAGGAGGCTACGAGCAGTACTTC
-	-	TRBJ1-1	TRBV27	12	CASGLFSAEAFF	TGTGCCAGCGGACTGTTCTCCGCTGAAGCTTTCTTT
once	-	TRBJ1-5	TRBV6-5	13	CASTMTAFQPQHF	TGTGCCAGCACTATGACAGCCTTTCAGCCCCAGCATTTT
-	-	TRBJ1-4	TRBV12-3/TRBV12-4	12	CASNQEGGKLFF	TGTGCCAGCAACCAAGAAGGTGGAAAACTGTTTTTT
-	-	TRBJ2-1	TRBV12-3/TRBV12-4	13	CASSLNHGNEQFF	TGTGCCAGCAGTTTAAATCACGGGAATGAGCAGTTCTTC
-	-	TRBJ1-6	TRBV7-2	15	CASSFLTDHNSPLHF	TGTGCCAGCAGCTTTCTAACAGACCATAATTCACCCCTCCACTTT
-	-	TRBJ1-4	TRBV5-6	16	CASSFVGEGINEKLFF	TGTGCCAGCAGCTTTGTGGGCGAGGGAATTAATGAAAAACTGTTTTTT
few	-	TRBJ1-2	TRBV10-1	13	CASSGQAGYGYTF	TGCGCCAGCAGTGGACAGGCAGGCTATGGCTACACCTTC
-	-	TRBJ2-5	TRBV29-1	11	CSVDFVETQYF	TGCAGCGTAGATTTTGTGGAGACCCAGTACTTC
-	TRBD2	TRBJ2-7	TRBV6-5	11	CAAGGLYEQYF	TGTGCCGCGGGGGGCCTATACGAGCAGTACTTC
-	-	TRBJ2-5	TRBV9	16	CASSVESGVLGETQYF	TGTGCCAGCAGCGTAGAGTCAGGGGTGTTGGGGGAGACCCAGTACTTC
-	-	TRBJ2-1	TRBV6-5	15	CASSSVQGNYNEQFF	TGTGCCAGCAGTTCCGTCCAGGGGAACTACAATGAGCAGTTCTTC
-	-	TRBJ2-1	TRBV28	13	CASSPGNRVGQFF	TGTGCCAGCAGCCCAGGAAACAGGGTTGGGCAGTTCTTC
-	-	TRBJ1-2	TRBV28	13	CASSPLLSYGYTF	TGTGCCAGCAGTCCTCTATTATCCTATGGCTACACCTTC
-	-	TRBJ1-1	TRBV28	15	CASSFLGGRRTEAFF	TGTGCCAGCAGTTTTCTCGGGGGGCGCCGGACTGAAGCTTTCTTT
-	-	TRBJ1-4	TRBV5-4	15	CASSLGGATNEKLFF	TGTGCCAGCAGCTTGGGGGGAGCAACTAATGAAAAACTGTTTTTT
-	-	TRBJ1-1	TRBV30	13	CAWSQGPNTEAFF	TGTGCCTGGAGTCAGGGACCGAACACTGAAGCTTTCTTT
-	-	TRBJ1-3	TRBV6-5	14	CASMAGFAGNTIYF	TGTGCCAGCATGGCCGGATTTGCTGGAAACACCATATATTTT
-	TRBD2	TRBJ2-3	TRBV9	15	CASSKAGGPRDTQYF	TGTGCCAGCTCCAAAGCGGGGGGGCCGAGAGATACGCAGTATTTT
-	-	TRBJ2-7	TRBV7-2	12	CASSALTYEQYF	TGTGCCAGCAGCGCCCTCACCTACGAGCAGTACTTC
few	-	TRBJ1-5	TRBV18	13	CASSPGGYQPQHF	TGTGCCAGCTCACCCGGGGGTTATCAGCCCCAGCATTTT
-	TRBD1	TRBJ2-2	TRBV7-9	16	CASSRRQGPRIGELFF	TGTGCCAGCAGCCGCCGACAGGGACCAAGGATCGGGGAGCTGTTTTTT
-	TRBD1	TRBJ1-2	TRBV6-5	14	CASSPTTGGYGYTF	TGTGCCAGCAGTCCGACGACAGGGGGATATGGCTACACCTTC
-	-	TRBJ1-2	TRBV28	15	CASSSSQATEGGYTF	TGTGCCAGCAGTTCGAGTCAGGCGACTGAAGGAGGCTACACCTTC
-	-	TRBJ1-2	TRBV27	16	CASSPDTGRGDYGYTF	TGTGCCAGCAGTCCCGACACAGGCCGGGGGGACTATGGCTACACCTTC
-	-	TRBJ1-2	TRBV11-2	12	CASNQGNYGYTF	TGTGCCAGCAACCAGGGGAACTATGGCTACACCTTC
-	-	TRBJ1-2	TRBV4-1	15	CASSQDVTEYYGYTF	TGCGCCAGCAGCCAAGACGTAACGGAATACTATGGCTACACCTTC
few	-	TRBJ1-2	TRBV5-6	13	CASSLVAGRGYTF	TGTGCCAGCAGCTTGGTTGCGGGCCGGGGCTACACCTTC
-	-	TRBJ1-1	TRBV13	13	CASSFGSTTEAFF	TGTGCCAGCAGCTTTGGCAGTACCACTGAAGCTTTCTTT
-	TRBD2	TRBJ2-1	TRBV7-8	15	CASSLRASGVEEQFF	TGTGCCAGCAGTCTAAGGGCTAGCGGGGTGGAAGAGCAGTTCTTC
-	-	TRBJ1-3	TRBV23-1	11	CARNVGNTIYF	TGCGCCAGGAACGTTGGAAACACCATATATTTT
-	-	TRBJ2-7	TRBV9	15	CASSVAQGGGSVQYF	TGTGCCAGCAGCGTCGCTCAGGGAGGAGGTAGTGTGCAGTACTTC
once	TRBD1	TRBJ2-1	TRBV7-3	15	CASSREGQGSREQFF	TGTGCCAGCAGCCGAGAGGGACAGGGGTCTCGGGAGCAGTTCTTC
-	-	TRBJ1-1	TRBV5-1	12	CASTSEGTEAFF	TGCGCCAGCACATCGGAGGGAACTGAAGCTTTCTTT